This record concerns one TCR beta chain sequence. Once graft tissue had been processed, intraepithelial and lamina propria lymphocytes were released. V lost 1 base, J lost 8 bases, and 13 bases lay in between. CDR1 SGDLS and CDR2 YYNGEE come from the germline V gene. The CDR3 covers 14 residues. The data were produced by immunoSEQ multiplex PCR, yet TCRdb's version contains in-frame clones alone and is incomplete. The table has about 17,000 clones, more than 80% seen once. This sample was included in a study of graft-versus-host responses after intestinal transplantation. This receptor was identified in a human patient who received an intestinal transplant, so some T cells may come from the graft donor. V gene TRBV9 combines with J gene TRBJ2-1; D is perhaps TRBD1 (6 bases). The material sequenced was ileum tissue, taken 104 days after intestinal transplant. This CDR3 reads CASSVRTARDEQFF. The CDR3 DNA reads TGTGCCAGCAGCGTAAGGACAGCCAGGGATGAGCAGTTCTTC.